A single sample gave rise to the 16 T cell receptor beta chains below, sequenced in a study of blood T cell repertoires in COVID-19. Only in-frame clones appear in the TCRdb table, and some are missing; sequencing was by immunoSEQ multiplex PCR. The profile shows around 13,000 clones, roughly 88% of them singletons. Sequenced sample: peripheral blood. Receptor source: a human donor in a cohort sampled during active COVID-19.

This chain uses TRBV5-5 with TRBJ2-1; D gene ambiguous. The germline CDR1 and CDR2 sequences are SGHKS and YYEKEE (reference sequence). V lost 4 bases to trimming and J lost 4 bases, with 12 bases between them. This CDR3 comprises 14 residues. CDR3 in amino acids: CASSLRGTYNEQFF. CDR3 DNA sequence: TGTGCCAGCAGCCTTCGTGGCACGTACAATGAGCAGTTCTTC.

The J gene is TRBJ2-1, the V gene TRBV14; TRBD2 matches 9 bases. Germline V gives CDR1 SGHDN, CDR2 FVKESK. The CDR3 spans 19 residues. Trimming removed 0 bases from V and 7 bases from J; junction bases left unmatched: 16. The CDR3 loop reads CASSQDWGERGAKGNEQFF. The CDR3 DNA is TGTGCCAGCAGCCAAGATTGGGGAGAGCGGGGGGCTAAGGGGAATGAGCAGTTCTTC.

The chain carries TRBV9 and TRBJ2-3, with TRBD2 identical over 14 bases. The CDR3 loop spans 17 amino acids. The trim removed 0 bases at V and 1 base at J, leaving 1 base unmatched. The V gene's germline CDR1 is SGDLS and CDR2 YYNGEE. CDR3 sequence reads: CASSVEGLAGGTDTQYF. As DNA, the CDR3 is TGTGCCAGCAGCGTAGAGGGACTAGCGGGGGGCACAGATACGCAGTATTTT.

The chain has TRBV5-6 and TRBJ2-3; D might be TRBD1 (6 bases). The CDR3 spans 15 residues. Trimming removed 0 bases from V and 2 bases from J, with 10 bases in between. Germline V gene sequence: CDR1 SGHDT, CDR2 YYEEEE. The CDR3 coding sequence is TGTGCCAGCAGCTTGGGGAGACAGGACACAGATACGCAGTATTTT. Amino acid sequence: CASSLGRQDTDTQYF. The variable domain in full, with the rest retrieved from reference TRBV5-6 and TRBJ2-3, is DAGVTQSPTHLIKTRGQQVTLRCSPKSGHDTVSWYQQALGQGPQFIFQYYEEEERQRGNFPDRFSGHQFPNYSSELNVNALLLGDSALYLCASSLGRQDTDTQYFGPGTRLTVL.

The chain recombines TRBV29-1 with TRBJ1-2; TRBD1 is a possible D gene (6 bases). This CDR3 is 14 amino acids long. V lost 5 bases, J lost 4 bases, and 17 bases lay in between. The germline V gene encodes CDR1 SQVTM and CDR2 ANQGSEA. This CDR3 reads CSVPQGQISYGYTF. CDR3 DNA sequence: TGCAGCGTTCCGCAGGGACAAATCTCCTATGGCTACACCTTC.

This clone was detected once. The rearrangement uses TRBV5-4 and TRBJ2-4, with D tentatively TRBD2 (6 bases). Germline V lookup: CDR1 SGHNT, CDR2 YYREEE (reference sequence). Trimming stripped 0 bases from V and 9 bases from J, with 16 bases between. The CDR3 extends over 15 amino acids. Written as DNA, the CDR3 is TGTGCCAGCAGCTTGGGCGCGGGGCCCACGGGCATTCAGTACTTC. As protein: CASSLGAGPTGIQYF. Drawing the rest from reference TRBV5-4 and TRBJ2-4, the complete variable domain is ETGVTQSPTHLIKTRGQQVTLRCSSQSGHNTVSWYQQALGQGPQFIFQYYREEENGRGNFPPRFSGLQFPNYSSELNVNALELDDSALYLCASSLGAGPTGIQYFGAGTRLSVL.

CDR3 in DNA: TGCAGCGTGGCGGACAGGGCGGACACTGAAGCTTTCTTT. Translated: CSVADRADTEAFF. V usage is TRBV29-1 and J usage is TRBJ1-1; 8 nucleotides agree with TRBD1. The germline CDR1 and CDR2 sequences are SQVTM and ANQGSEA. The CDR3 covers 13 residues. J was trimmed by 3 bases and V by 6 bases; bases with no gene match: 6.

This chain links TRBV7-2 with TRBJ2-5, with 9 bases matching TRBD2. CDR3 length equals 13 residues. The V and J ends lost 2 bases and 5 bases, in that order; junction bases with no gene match: 0. Germline CDR1 is SGHTA and CDR2 is FQGNSA. CDR3 loop: CASSLSGGETQYF. The CDR3 DNA follows: TGTGCCAGCAGCTTAAGCGGGGGGGAGACCCAGTACTTC. The full variable domain, with the rest looked up from reference TRBV7-2 and TRBJ2-5, is GAGVSQSPSNKVTEKGKDVELRCDPISGHTALYWYRQSLGQGLEFLIYFQGNSAPDKSGLPSDRFSAERTGGSVSTLTIQRTQQEDSAVYLCASSLSGGETQYFGPGTRLLVL.

This chain connects TRBV3-1 (or the pseudogene TRBV3-2) to TRBJ2-3; the D gene is possibly TRBD1 (5 bases). In germline, CDR1 is LGHDT, CDR2 YNNKEL (reference sequence). The CDR3 consists of 13 residues. Trimming pared 7 bases from V and 1 base from J, leaving 9 bases between. CDR3 bases: TGTGCCAGCACCGTAGGGGGCACAGATACGCAGTATTTT. Amino acid sequence: CASTVGGTDTQYF.

The chain recombines TRBV2 with TRBJ1-1; 8 bases map to TRBD1. The CDR3 is 15 amino acids. In germline, CDR1 is SNHLY, CDR2 FYNNEI. The CDR3 sequence is CASTGEMVAGTEAFF. DNA for the CDR3: TGTGCTTCGACAGGGGAAATGGTGGCCGGCACTGAAGCTTTCTTT.

The chain employs TRBV28 and TRBJ2-7, with TRBD1 matching over 9 bases. The ends lost 10 bases at V and 5 bases at J; junction bases unmatched: 12. This CDR3 has 14 amino acids. Per the germline V gene, CDR1 is MDHEN and CDR2 is SYDVKM. For the CDR3, the DNA is TGTGCCACAAAACCGACAGGGGGGTCGAACGAGCAGTACTTC. Protein product: CATKPTGGSNEQYF.

The chain couples TRBV10-3 to TRBJ2-3, with D possibly TRBD2 on 5 matching bases. The germline gives CDR1 ENHRY, CDR2 SYGVKD. V lost 0 bases to trimming and J lost 3 bases, with 10 bases between them. The CDR3 runs 15 residues. This CDR3 is CAISESGRDTDTQYF. The CDR3 bases are TGTGCCATCAGTGAGTCGGGCCGGGATACAGATACGCAGTATTTT.

This CDR3 is CASGLLAGAEDTQYF. The CDR3 DNA follows: TGTGCCAGCGGATTACTAGCGGGAGCGGAAGATACGCAGTATTTT. The rearrangement links TRBV27 to TRBJ2-3; 11 nucleotides match TRBD2. The length of the CDR3 is 15 residues. CDR1 is MNHEY and CDR2 is SMNVEV in the germline V gene (reference sequence). Germline trimming cut 8 bases from V and 5 bases from J; bases unmatched to any gene: 9.

The genes are TRBV5-1 and TRBJ2-1; D gene ambiguous. Trimming took 0 bases from V and 0 from J, leaving 10 bases between them. The length of the CDR3 is 16 residues. Germline V CDR1 and CDR2: SGHRS, YFSETQ. The CDR3 nucleotides are TGCGCCAGCAGCTTGGCCGGCGCTAGCTCCTACAATGAGCAGTTCTTC. It specifies CASSLAGASSYNEQFF.

This chain connects TRBV28 to TRBJ2-7, with 9 bases fitting TRBD1. The V segment lost 6 bases and the J segment 2 bases; nucleotides outside the gene matches: 2. Germline V gives CDR1 MDHEN, CDR2 SYDVKM. This CDR3 spans 13 amino acids. CDR3 residues: CASRRDRAYEQYF. As DNA, the CDR3 is TGTGCCAGCAGGAGGGACAGGGCCTACGAGCAGTACTTC. Together with reference TRBV28 and TRBJ2-7, the CDR3 gives the full variable domain: DVKVTQSSRYLVKRTGEKVFLECVQDMDHENMFWYRQDPGLGLRLIYFSYDVKMKEKGDIPEGYSVSREKKERFSLILESASTNQTSMYLCASRRDRAYEQYFGPGTRLTVT.

This chain links TRBV7-6 with TRBJ2-5, with D tentatively TRBD1 (6 bases). This CDR3 has 13 amino acids. Trimming pared 4 bases from V and 4 bases from J, leaving 10 bases between. The V gene's germline CDR1 is SGHVS and CDR2 FNYEAQ. The CDR3 is CASSSGQRETQYF. The CDR3 DNA follows: TGTGCCAGCAGCTCGGGACAACGAGAGACCCAGTACTTC.